Sequencing of this T cell receptor beta chain was carried out in a study of tumor-infiltrating lymphocytes in primary liver carcinoma. Study-level findings and limits: Whereas tumor region pairs overlapped more, tumor-adjacent and tumor-blood pairs overlapped less.

Points on this clonotype: Its matching antigen is unknown. The CDR3 end shows no conserved phenylalanine or tryptophan, and so a read error is likely. The limits of the CDR3 on the DNA are not certain, so only TCRdb's listed CDR3 is given.

RNA and DNA were co-extracted from 20-30 mg of unsorted bulk tissue. All patients had surgically resected primary liver carcinoma. Both ends counted, the CDR3 spans 15 residues. A primer matching the constant region was used to make TCR beta cDNA from approximately 0.45 ug of total RNA. Three nested multiplex PCR rounds, a slightly modified ARM-PCR, produced the libraries for TCR beta. For approximately 11 cycles apiece, the opening two PCR rounds ran with TRBV1-TRBV30 forward primers and a C-beta reverse primer. TCRdb processed the multiplex PCR reads anew with MiXCR; each CDR3 protein has one entry. The repertoire holds about 100,000 distinct CDR3 sequences, with roughly 69% as singletons.

The sequence came from a woman in her fifties or sixties with primary liver carcinoma and hepatitis B virus infection. The V call is TRBV12-3 or TRBV12-4, the J call TRBJ2-3; the listed D gene, TRBD1, was not tested against the DNA. Sequencing was carried out using liver tumor tissue from sampling region 5. Subset meaning: tumor region T5, tumor centre. The CDR3 sequence is CAGSLDSGSTDTRYL.